The TCR beta chain described here comes from a study of Graves' ophthalmopathy and Graves' hyperthyroidism (dated 2018 in TCRdb). About the full investigation: Peripheral blood samples were taken at the time of initial diagnosis, before any treatment was given. In total, 135 blood samples were TCR-sequenced: under 45 ophthalmopathy, under 80 hyperthyroidism and about 17 hyperthyroidism-to-ophthalmopathy patients. Once sampling was done, hyperthyroidism patients were given methimazole at a starting dose of 30 mg daily, while ophthalmopathy patients were given high-dose intravenous methylprednisolone. The study used signatures of the TCR beta repertoire to tell Graves' ophthalmopathy apart from Graves' hyperthyroidism and to predict which patients would progress to ophthalmopathy. In more than five hyperthyroidism patients, T-cell repertoires of thyroid tissue and blood were compared. The 75 to 100 discovery patients were randomly split 7:3 into training and test sets. To explore V-J signatures distinguishing ophthalmopathy from hyperthyroidism, a discovery set of more than 95 patients (roughly 45 ophthalmopathy, 57 stable hyperthyroidism) was enrolled. An independent validation cohort comprised 18 to 20 hyperthyroidism patients and over 15 patients who later progressed from hyperthyroidism to ophthalmopathy.

Patients with ophthalmopathy had moderately to severely active disease, with a Clinical Activity Score of 3 or more, a NOSPECS grade of 4 or more, and a disease duration of less than 3 months. Anyone with other autoimmune diseases, uncontrolled infections, pregnancy or lactation was excluded from the study. Diagnosis was based on clinical symptoms, serum thyroxine, TRAb, thyroid ultrasound and orbital computed tomography. Using Ficoll-Paque density gradient centrifugation, PBMCs were isolated from about 9.4 ml of fresh peripheral blood. Total RNA was extracted with Trizol reagent and quality-checked on an Agilent 2100 Bioanalyzer. The germline ends are 11 bases apart after V is trimmed by 0 bases and J by 5 bases. Its CDR3 holds 14 amino acids, cysteine through phenylalanine. Here the CDR3 DNA is all that survives: 42 bases in frame from base 1. From a lookup of the germline V gene, CDR1 and CDR2 are SGDLS and YYNGEE.

For repertoire sequencing, TCR beta CDR3 regions were amplified from RNA transcripts. A first-round RT-PCR used HTBI primers with the Qiagen OneStep RT-PCR kit, followed by a second-round multiplex PCR, size selection and purification. The libraries underwent paired-end sequencing with 100 bp reads on an Illumina HiSeq2000. Concerning the study's data processing: SOAPnuke was used to process the reads, removing any read that contained adapters or uncalled bases, had a mean Phred below 15, or lacked an exact match to the constant primer or identifier. COPE v1.2.5 was used to merge the high-quality paired reads. Clonotypes were defined as unique nucleotide sequences and were aligned to IMGT TRB V, D and J references using MiTCR v1.1. The analysis was limited to V-J combinations with a frequency above 0.0001, which together covered approximately 99% of the repertoires. A TCR clonal expansion and chaos score per V-J combination was defined as the ratio of F50 clonal expansion to chaos observed in the TCRdist matrix. Welch's t-statistics and random forest were used to narrow the features down to roughly twelve V-J combinations, which were then fed into a naive Bayes classifier. The similarity between thyroid and blood repertoires was quantified using the Morisita-Horn index. TCRdb trimmed the raw reads at Q25, called clones with MiXCR and kept productive beta chains. Identical CDR3 protein sequences are pooled into one entry, listed with their most common genes and DNA. The V and J calls, along with clone size, are taken from TCRdb and not from the paper's own processing. The sample table holds 200,000 to 250,000 distinct CDR3 sequences, of which around 28% were seen once. The ten largest clones capture 9.1% of the sample.

Paper-wide results and their limitations: Most expanded thyroid clonotypes with frequency above 0.001 were also detected in blood, suggesting blood repertoires may reflect the thyroid immune response. No statistical method was used to predetermine the sample size, and group allocation was not hidden from the investigators. In validation, the model predicted ophthalmopathy progression with about 71% sensitivity and 72.22% specificity; 12 predicted patients were CT-confirmed with GO in a median of approximately 6.5 months. In cross-validation, the 13-signature model distinguished ophthalmopathy from stable hyperthyroidism with less than 90% sensitivity and about 81% specificity, while in the test set the corresponding values were roughly 80% and 75%.

This clonotype appeared many times. The specificity of this receptor is unknown. No per-base quality is available; no much larger clone lies one base away. This clonotype was obtained from a man aged 45 to 65 with Graves' ophthalmopathy. Donor details come from another sample of the same person, matched by shared clones. Sequencing used peripheral blood. This receptor chain uses TRBV9 and TRBJ1-1; a tentative D call is TRBD1 (5 bases match). The CDR3 reads as follows: CASSVDRGGTEAFF. The sequenced DNA is TGTGCCAGCAGCGTAGATCGGGGGGGGACTGAAGCTTTCTTT.